This T cell receptor beta chain was identified during a study of PD-1 blockade in classical Hodgkin lymphoma. Study outcomes and limitations: CD4+ TCR diversity rose significantly by C4D1, and CD8+ TCR diversity did not. Newly diagnosed patients had baseline TCR diversity that was reportedly lower than that of healthy donors. Some patients began nivolumab under 1 year after ASCT. These patients were excluded from later analyses.

There are a few counts of this clone. Its specificity is unknown. Assay used: immunoSEQ multiplex PCR; TCRdb lists only in-frame clones, some missing. The table lists under 40,000 clones, roughly four fifths of them singletons. Time point given: cycle 4 day 1 (C4D1), after 6 weeks of nivolumab. There was relapse after autologous stem cell transplantation in every patient, and there was variation in brentuximab vedotin exposure. Responses achieved at best were complete response, partial response or progressive disease. Deletions cut 7 bases from V and 4 bases from J, with 8 bases between. Germline V gene sequence: CDR1 SEHNR, CDR2 FQNEAQ (reference sequence). The CDR3 sequence is 11 residues long.

This sequence joins TRBV7-9 and TRBJ2-7, with D uncertain. The sample was peripheral blood mononuclear cells (PBMCs), taken before the fourth cycle of nivolumab. This clonotype was obtained from a human donor with classical Hodgkin lymphoma. The CDR3 nucleotides are TGTGCCAGCACTGCCTCGTACGAGCAGTACTTC. Its protein is CASTASYEQYF.